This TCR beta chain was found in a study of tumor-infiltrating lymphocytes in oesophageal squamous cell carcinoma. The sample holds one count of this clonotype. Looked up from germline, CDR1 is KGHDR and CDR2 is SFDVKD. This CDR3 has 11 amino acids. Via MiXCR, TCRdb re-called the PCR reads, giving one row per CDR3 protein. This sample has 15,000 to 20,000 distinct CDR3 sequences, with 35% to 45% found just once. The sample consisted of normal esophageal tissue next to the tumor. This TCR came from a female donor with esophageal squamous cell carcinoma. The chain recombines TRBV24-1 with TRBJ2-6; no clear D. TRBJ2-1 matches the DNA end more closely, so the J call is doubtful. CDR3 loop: CATSGFDEQFF. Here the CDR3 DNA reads TGTGCCACCAGTGGTTTCGATGAGCAGTTCTTC.